The sequence of this TCR beta chain was determined in a study of blood T cells in healthy people across ages. The study's findings and limits: Per million T cells, TCR beta diversity dropped roughly linearly as age increased.

A second PCR of 7 to 11 cycles used a sample-barcoded 5' primer and a J-beta primer mix. MiXCR, applied by TCRdb to the 5' RACE reads, yields one record per CDR3 protein. The table records about 1.4 million distinct CDR3 sequences, approximately 59% of them present only once. The V gene's germline CDR1 is SGHRS and CDR2 YFSETQ. CDR3 length: 14 amino acids. With V trimmed by 4 bases and J by 3 bases, 7 bases remained unmatched. To note about this clonotype: Its specificity is unknown.

This sequence originates from a man younger than 35 in good health. The material sequenced was blood. The chain has TRBV5-1 and TRBJ2-7, with TRBD2 matching over 7 bases. CDR3 protein: CASSPGRGVYEQYF. In nucleotides, the CDR3 is TGCGCCAGCAGCCCGGGTCGGGGGGTCTACGAGCAGTACTTC.